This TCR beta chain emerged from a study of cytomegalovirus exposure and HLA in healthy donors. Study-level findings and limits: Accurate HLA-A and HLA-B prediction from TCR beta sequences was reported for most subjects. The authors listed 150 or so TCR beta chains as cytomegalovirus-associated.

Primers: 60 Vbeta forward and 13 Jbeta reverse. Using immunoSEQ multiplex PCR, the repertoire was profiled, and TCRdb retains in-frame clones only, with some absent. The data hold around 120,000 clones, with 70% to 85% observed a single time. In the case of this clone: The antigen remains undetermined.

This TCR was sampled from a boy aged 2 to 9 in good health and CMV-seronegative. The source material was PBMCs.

CDR3 in amino acids: CASSLGPAGLAGGNTGELFF. The DNA for the CDR3 is TGTGCCAGCAGCTTGGGGCCCGCGGGACTAGCGGGAGGGAACACCGGGGAGCTGTTTTTT. The gene calls are TRBV5-4 and TRBJ2-2; 15 bases fit TRBD2. This CDR3 spans 20 amino acids. Trimming at V came to 0 bases and at J to 1 base, leaving 7 bases not matched to a gene. Per germline, CDR1 SGHNT and CDR2 YYREEE (reference sequence).